This T cell receptor (beta chain) came from a study of metastatic and nonmetastatic thyroid tumors. On the study more broadly: Peripheral blood and tumor or nodule samples from malignant and benign thyroid patients were compared. Findings and caveats of the study: Reports indicated that malignant thyroid tumors showed significantly higher TCR beta diversity than benign nodules did, in blood and tumor.

Trimming took off 5 bases at V and 7 bases at J, with 17 bases between the two ends. The CDR3 has 15 residues. CDR1 and CDR2 from the germline V gene are SEHNR and FQNEAQ (reference sequence). Authors' methods: Variation in CDR3 across clinicopathological groups served as the basis for constructing a distant-metastasis classifier in papillary thyroid cancer. MiXCR re-clonotyped the PCR reads for TCRdb. These V and J calls derive from TCRdb rather than the authors' analysis. The data show under 30,000 clones, with 20% to 25% seen just once and about 30% held by the top ten. Before thyroid surgery, none of the patients had received any treatment. This clone has ten or more counts. Its antigen is as yet unknown.

Specimen: blood. V usage is TRBV7-9 and J usage is TRBJ2-2; the D gene could be TRBD1 or TRBD2 (5 bases each). This TCR was recovered from a male donor with papillary thyroid cancer or a benign thyroid nodule (not recorded which). Some clones in this sample may be carry-over from other donors' samples. CDR3 sequence: CASSPRAGTGGELFF. The CDR3 DNA is TGTGCCAGCAGCCCCAGGGCAGGGACGGGCGGGGAGCTGTTTTTT.